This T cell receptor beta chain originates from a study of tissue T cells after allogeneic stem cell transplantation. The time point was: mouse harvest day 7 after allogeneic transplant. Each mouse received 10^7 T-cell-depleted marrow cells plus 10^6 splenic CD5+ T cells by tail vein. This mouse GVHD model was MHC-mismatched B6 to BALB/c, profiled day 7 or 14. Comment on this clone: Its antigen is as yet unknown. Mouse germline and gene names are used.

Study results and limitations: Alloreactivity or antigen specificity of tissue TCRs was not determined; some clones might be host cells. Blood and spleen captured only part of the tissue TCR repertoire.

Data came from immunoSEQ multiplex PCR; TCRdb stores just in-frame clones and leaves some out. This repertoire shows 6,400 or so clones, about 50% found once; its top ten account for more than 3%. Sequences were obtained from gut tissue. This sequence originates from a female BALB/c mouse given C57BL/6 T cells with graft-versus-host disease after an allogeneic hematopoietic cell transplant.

The CDR3 here is CASSLGTGHEQYF. CDR3 DNA (partial): TGTGCCAGCAGTCTGGGGACAGGGCATGAACAGTAC. The chain combines TRBV26 with TRBJ2-7; 9 positions match TRBD1. The read terminates 1 residue before the CDR3 end, so the remaining end is supplied by the germline J gene. CDR3 size: 13 residues. Per germline, CDR1 KGHPV and CDR2 FQNQEV (reference sequence). V was pared by 2 bases and J by 5 bases, with 1 base of the junction left unmatched.